A selection of T cell receptor beta chains follows, all from one sample in a study of T-cell memory formation after mild COVID-19. TCRdb passed the 5' RACE reads through MiXCR, listing each CDR3 protein once. The sample holds around 370,000 distinct CDR3 sequences, under 25% seen once. The sample consisted of PBMCs or a T cell subset sorted from them (not recorded which). The receptors stem from an adult woman who had mild COVID-19 (a few samples of this study predate the infection). Cell type and time point are not known. Each CDR3 is given with its conserved first and last residue. A D gene is named only where the DNA matches it firmly. The listing skips clone size in some rows; elsewhere it reads once, few, many or a size class.

D	size	V	J	DNA	CDR3
TRBD2	few	TRBV6-6	TRBJ2-3	TGTGCCAGCGTTTTAGCGGGAGGGCCCGGAGATACGCAGTATTTT	CASVLAGGPGDTQYF
TRBD2	NA	TRBV6-1	TRBJ2-7	TGTGCCACAGGGTCGATAGCGGGAGCCTCCTACGAGCAGTACTTC	CATGSIAGASYEQYF
TRBD2	many	TRBV2	TRBJ2-1	TGTGCCAGCAGCGTTAGCGGGGGTCTAAATGAGCAGTTCTTC	CASSVSGGLNEQFF
TRBD1	few	TRBV5-5	TRBJ1-1	TGTGCCAGCAGCTTAAGCGGACAGGGAGGAGGCACTGAAGCTTTCTTT	CASSLSGQGGGTEAFF
NA	NA	TRBV12-3/TRBV12-4	TRBJ2-7	TGTGCCAGCAGCCCCGAGTTCGGGGATGTCAACGAGCAGTACTTC	CASSPEFGDVNEQYF
NA	NA	TRBV12-3/TRBV12-4	TRBJ2-3	TGTGCCAGCAGTTTCGCCCTCTCAGGGGGCACAGATACGCAGTATTTT	CASSFALSGGTDTQYF
NA	few	TRBV7-9	TRBJ1-2	TGTGCCAGCAGCCAAGGATCGGTTCGGGGTGTCTATGGCTACACCTTC	CASSQGSVRGVYGYTF
TRBD2	NA	TRBV5-1	TRBJ2-5	TGCGCCAGCAGTCGCGGGGGGCCCCAAGAGACCCAGTACTTC	CASSRGGPQETQYF
TRBD2	few	TRBV4-1	TRBJ2-7	TGCGCCAGCAGCCAAGAAATAGGGACTAGCGGCTCCTACGAGCAGTACTTC	CASSQEIGTSGSYEQYF
NA	NA	TRBV18	TRBJ1-1	TGTGCCAGCTCAGACTTCAGGATCACTGAAGCTTTCTTT	CASSDFRITEAFF
TRBD1	NA	TRBV4-3	TRBJ2-7	TGCGCCAGCAGCCAAGATGCCACCGGGACAGGGTTCTACGAGCAGTACTTC	CASSQDATGTGFYEQYF
TRBD1	NA	TRBV18	TRBJ1-1	TGTGCCAGCTCACCACAGGGGGCCGGGACTGAAGCTTTCTTT	CASSPQGAGTEAFF
NA	few	TRBV29-1	TRBJ1-1	TGCAGCTCAAACGAGGACTCTGAAACTCGAGAGAACACTGAAGCTTTCTTT	CSSNEDSETRENTEAFF
NA	few	TRBV19	TRBJ2-1	TGTGCCAGTAGTACGACAGAATACAATGAGCAGTTCTTC	CASSTTEYNEQFF
TRBD1	NA	TRBV12-5	TRBJ2-7	TGTGCTAGTGCCACGCGGGACAGGGTAGCCGAGCAGTACTTC	CASATRDRVAEQYF
NA	few	TRBV7-2	TRBJ1-2	TGTGCCAGCAGCTTAGTGGCAGGGGCTAGAGGCTACACCTTC	CASSLVAGARGYTF
TRBD1	NA	TRBV29-1	TRBJ1-1	TGCAGCGCTAAAAGGGACAGGGGGAGGAACACTGAAGCTTTCTTT	CSAKRDRGRNTEAFF
TRBD1	once	TRBV30	TRBJ1-5	TGTGCCTGGTCGCCGGGACAGGGCTACAATCAGCCCCAGCATTTT	CAWSPGQGYNQPQHF
NA	many	TRBV11-2	TRBJ2-3	TGTGCCAGCAGCTTTCGGTCAGATACGCAGTATTTT	CASSFRSDTQYF
NA	NA	TRBV9	TRBJ1-2	TGTGCCAGCAGCGGAGCGGTGTCCGGGAACACCTATGGCTACACCTTC	CASSGAVSGNTYGYTF
NA	NA	TRBV7-3	TRBJ2-3	TGTGCCAGCAGCTCCGGGACCATGTCAGATACGCAGTATTTT	CASSSGTMSDTQYF
NA	NA	TRBV3-1	TRBJ2-2	TGTGCCAGCAGCGGGCCCCGAGGGGAGCTGTTTTTT	CASSGPRGELFF
NA	once	TRBV6-5	TRBJ2-2	TGTGCCAGCAGTTACAGGACAGTGAACACCGGGGAGCTGTTTTTT	CASSYRTVNTGELFF
NA	few	TRBV11-1	TRBJ2-5	TGTGCCAGCAGCTTCCCCACCGGGACTCTCGAAGAGACCCAGTACTTC	CASSFPTGTLEETQYF
NA	few	TRBV6-6	TRBJ2-7	TGTGCCAGCAGAACTAACCGGGACGGTTCCTACGAGCAGTACTTC	CASRTNRDGSYEQYF
NA	few	TRBV7-9	TRBJ1-2	TGTGCCAGCAGCCCCTCTTTGGCAGGGGATCCAGATGGCTACACCTTC	CASSPSLAGDPDGYTF
NA	NA	TRBV7-9	TRBJ2-1	TGTGCCAGCAGCGCGGGCGGAGAACTAACCTCCTACAATGAGCAGTTCTTC	CASSAGGELTSYNEQFF
NA	many	TRBV7-2	TRBJ2-7	TGTGCCAGCACCAATCTGGGGGAGCAGTACTTC	CASTNLGEQYF
NA	NA	TRBV5-1	TRBJ2-1	TGCGCCAGCTCCCCCGCTAGCGCTCAAATTTACAATGAGCAGTTCTTC	CASSPASAQIYNEQFF
NA	NA	TRBV6-6	TRBJ2-1	TGTGCCAGCAGTTACTCGGGGAAGCAGTTCTTC	CASSYSGKQFF
NA	few	TRBV5-1	TRBJ2-1	TGCGCCAGCAGCTTAAAGGCAGACCGGAGGAATGAGCAGTTCTTC	CASSLKADRRNEQFF
TRBD2	few	TRBV12-3/TRBV12-4	TRBJ2-7	TGTGCCAGCAGGGAAGGACTAGCGGGATTAGACTACGAGCAGTACTTC	CASREGLAGLDYEQYF
NA	many	TRBV12-3/TRBV12-4	TRBJ2-5	TGTGCCAGCAGTTTCGGGGGAGAGACCCAGTACTTC	CASSFGGETQYF
NA	few	TRBV5-6	TRBJ1-2	TGTGCCAGACGGAGCTATGGCTACACCTTC	CARRSYGYTF
TRBD1	NA	TRBV30	TRBJ2-3	TGTGCCGGCGTCCGGGACAGGGAGGCAGATACGCAGTATTTT	CAGVRDREADTQYF